This passage covers 10 T cell receptor beta chains from one sample sequenced in a study of cytomegalovirus exposure and HLA in healthy donors. Produced via immunoSEQ multiplex PCR; TCRdb's table is partial and in-frame only. The table lists about 120,000 clones, over 85% of them singletons. Sequencing input: PBMCs. These TCRs come from a woman under 30 in good health and CMV-seronegative.

This clone has just a few counts. The V and J genes are TRBV7-6 and TRBJ1-5, with D uncertain. CDR3 length: 15 amino acids. The V gene's germline CDR1 is SGHVS and CDR2 FNYEAQ. Between the trimmed V and J ends, which lost 3 bases and 1 base, there was a span of 10 bases. The CDR3 loop is CASSFEVGSNQPQHF. The CDR3 bases are TGTGCCAGCAGCTTTGAAGTGGGCAGCAATCAGCCCCAGCATTTT.

Only one count was recorded for this clone. The chain is built from TRBV6-1 and TRBJ1-6, with 7 bases identical to TRBD1. The CDR3 consists of 14 residues. The V gene end was trimmed by 6 bases and the J gene end by 7 bases; junction bases not matched to a gene: 6. CDR1 is MNHNS, CDR2 SASEGT, per germline. DNA for the CDR3: TGTGCCAGCAGGGCCGGGACAGACAATTCACCCCTCCACTTT. Amino acids: CASRAGTDNSPLHF.

This chain links TRBV9 with TRBJ1-3; 9 nucleotides agree with TRBD1. The CDR3 has 19 amino acids. CDR1 is SGDLS and CDR2 is YYNGEE in the germline V gene. The junction had 11 bases not matched to a gene; V was cut back by 0 bases and J by 1 base. CDR3 amino acids: CASSVVRGQGPLSGNTIYF. CDR3 nucleotides: TGTGCCAGCAGCGTAGTAAGGGGACAGGGTCCTCTTTCTGGAAACACCATATATTTT. The full variable domain, completed using reference TRBV9 and TRBJ1-3, is DSGVTQTPKHLITATGQRVTLRCSPRSGDLSVYWYQQSLDQGLQFLIQYYNGEERAKGNILERFSAQQFPDLHSELNLSSLELGDSALYFCASSVVRGQGPLSGNTIYFGEGSWLTVV.

This rearrangement joins TRBV19 to TRBJ1-5, with 8 bases identical to TRBD1. This CDR3 is 14 amino acids long. Germline loops: CDR1 LNHDA, CDR2 SQIVND (reference sequence). V lost 3 bases to trimming and J lost 6 bases; unmatched junction nucleotides: 4. The CDR3 DNA is TGTGCCAGTAGTATTCAGGGGGCAGGTCAGCCCCAGCATTTT. This translates into CASSIQGAGQPQHF.

This clone was found a few times. The chain combines TRBV19 with TRBJ2-7; a weak D match, TRBD1 (6 bases). Trimming took 4 bases from V and 5 from J, leaving 15 bases between them. The CDR3 sequence is 14 residues long. In germline, CDR1 is LNHDA, CDR2 SQIVND (reference sequence). CDR3 nucleotide sequence: TGTGCCAGTAGTACCACAGGGCAAATCCACGAGCAGTACTTC. As protein: CASSTTGQIHEQYF.

For the CDR3, the DNA is TGCGCCAGCAGCTTAGGGGGAGCACTGGAGCAGTACTTC. Its protein is CASSLGGALEQYF. The chain employs TRBV5-1 and TRBJ2-7; TRBD1 might be the D (6 bases). Germline-derived CDR1 and CDR2 are SGHRS and YFSETQ. The CDR3 is 13 residues long. V was trimmed by 2 bases and J by 7 bases, leaving 13 bases between them. The full variable domain, in which reference TRBV5-1 and TRBJ2-7 provide the parts outside the CDR3, is KAGVTQTPRYLIKTRGQQVTLSCSPISGHRSVSWYQQTPGQGLQFLFEYFSETQRNKGNFPGRFSGRQFSNSRSEMNVSTLELGDSALYLCASSLGGALEQYFGPGTRLTVT.

This chain joins TRBV21-1 and TRBJ1-3; the table gives TRBD1 as D, unverified against the DNA. TRBV21-1 is given as a pseudogene. This CDR3 region has 16 residues. Here the CDR3 DNA reads TGTGCCAGCATCGACGGAATCTACAGCTCTGGAAACACCATATATTTT. Residues: CASIDGIYSSGNTIYF.

The chain joins TRBV6-1 to TRBJ2-3, with D tentatively TRBD1 (6 bases). CDR3 length: 17 residues. Trimming cost V 4 bases and J 3 bases, with 20 bases left between them. The V gene's germline CDR1 is MNHNS and CDR2 SASEGT. The CDR3 protein is CASSAGWGRIGTDTQYF. Written as DNA, the CDR3 is TGTGCCAGCAGTGCGGGCTGGGGGCGGATAGGAACAGATACGCAGTATTTT.

The rearrangement uses TRBV9 and TRBJ2-2; TRBD1 matches at 7 bases. CDR1 and CDR2 from the germline V gene are SGDLS and YYNGEE. There are 13 residues in the CDR3. Unmatched junction bases numbered 1, after V lost 2 bases and J lost 6 bases. CDR3 amino acids: CASSVQGAGELFF. The CDR3, as DNA: TGTGCCAGCAGCGTGCAGGGGGCCGGGGAGCTGTTTTTT.

The chain uses TRBV5-1 and TRBJ2-1, with 7 bases fitting TRBD1. Looked up from germline, CDR1 is SGHRS and CDR2 is YFSETQ. J gave up 2 bases and V 0 bases, and 8 bases lay outside the gene matches. There are 17 residues in the CDR3. CDR3 sequence: CASSLEGTALPYNEQFF. For the CDR3, the DNA is TGCGCCAGCAGCTTGGAAGGGACAGCCCTACCCTACAATGAGCAGTTCTTC. Filled out from reference TRBV5-1 and TRBJ2-1, the complete variable domain reads KAGVTQTPRYLIKTRGQQVTLSCSPISGHRSVSWYQQTPGQGLQFLFEYFSETQRNKGNFPGRFSGRQFSNSRSEMNVSTLELGDSALYLCASSLEGTALPYNEQFFGPGTRLTVL.